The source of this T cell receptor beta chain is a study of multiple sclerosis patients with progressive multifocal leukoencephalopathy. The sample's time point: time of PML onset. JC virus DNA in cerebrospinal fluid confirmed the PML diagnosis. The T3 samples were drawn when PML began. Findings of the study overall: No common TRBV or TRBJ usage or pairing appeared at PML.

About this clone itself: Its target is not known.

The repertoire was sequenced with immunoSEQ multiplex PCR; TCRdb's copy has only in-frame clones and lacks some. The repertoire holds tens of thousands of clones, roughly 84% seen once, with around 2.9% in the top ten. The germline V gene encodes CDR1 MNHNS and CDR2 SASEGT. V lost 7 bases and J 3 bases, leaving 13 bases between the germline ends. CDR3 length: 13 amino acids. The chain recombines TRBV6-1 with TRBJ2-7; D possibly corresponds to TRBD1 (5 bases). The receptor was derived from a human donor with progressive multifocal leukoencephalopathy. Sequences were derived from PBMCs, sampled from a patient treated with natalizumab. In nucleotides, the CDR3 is TGTGCCAGCACCAAGGGGATAAGCTACGAGCAGTACTTC. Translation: CASTKGISYEQYF.